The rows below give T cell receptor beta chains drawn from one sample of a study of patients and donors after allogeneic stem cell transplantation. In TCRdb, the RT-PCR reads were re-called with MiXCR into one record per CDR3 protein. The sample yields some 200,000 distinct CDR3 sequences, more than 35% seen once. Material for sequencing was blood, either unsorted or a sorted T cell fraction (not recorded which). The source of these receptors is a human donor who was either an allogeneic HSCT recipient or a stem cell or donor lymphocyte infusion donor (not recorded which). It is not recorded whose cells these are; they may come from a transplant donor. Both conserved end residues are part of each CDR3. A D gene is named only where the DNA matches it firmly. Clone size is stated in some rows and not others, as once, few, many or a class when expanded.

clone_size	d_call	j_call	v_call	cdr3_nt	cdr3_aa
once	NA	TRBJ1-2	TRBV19	TGTGCCAGTAGTACCCGCCCTGAGGGAGTCTATGGCTACACCTTC	CASSTRPEGVYGYTF
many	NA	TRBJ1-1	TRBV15	TGTGCCACCAGCAGAGACCGGAGGAGTAGAACTGAAGCTTTCTTT	CATSRDRRSRTEAFF
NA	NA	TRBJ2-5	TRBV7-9	TGTGCCAGCAGCGGGGCCCTCTCGGGGGAGACCCAGTACTTC	CASSGALSGETQYF
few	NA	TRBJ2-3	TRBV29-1	TGCAGCGTTGACCCCTCAGGCACAGATACGCAGTATTTT	CSVDPSGTDTQYF
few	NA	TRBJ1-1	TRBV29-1	TGCAGCGGCCACAGCCGAGGCCGTGGGGACACTGAAGCTTTCTTT	CSGHSRGRGDTEAFF
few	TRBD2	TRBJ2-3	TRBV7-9	TGTGCCAGCAGCTCTCCGGGACTAGTGGCTTCAGATACGCAGTATTTT	CASSSPGLVASDTQYF
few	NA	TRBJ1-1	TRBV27	TGTGCCAGCAGTTTATCGTTAGGGCATATGAACACTGAAGCTTTCTTT	CASSLSLGHMNTEAFF
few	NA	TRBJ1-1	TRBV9	TGTGCCAGCAGCGTAGGTTCGGGGTCTCGGAACACTGAAGCTTTCTTT	CASSVGSGSRNTEAFF
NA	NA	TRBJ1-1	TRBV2	TGTGCCAGCAGTCTGTCGACCCTCTTGGCGGAAATTGGAACTGAAGCTTTCTTT	CASSLSTLLAEIGTEAFF
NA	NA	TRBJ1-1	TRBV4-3	TGCGCCAGCAGCCAAGGGTCCACAGGGCTGACTGAAGCTTTCTTT	CASSQGSTGLTEAFF
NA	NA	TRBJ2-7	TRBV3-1	TGTGCCAGCAGCCCTCGACACCAGGACAACGAGCAGTACTTC	CASSPRHQDNEQYF
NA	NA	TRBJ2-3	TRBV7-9	TGTGCCAGCAGCCCCCGGGGGAGTAGCACAGATACGCAGTATTTT	CASSPRGSSTDTQYF
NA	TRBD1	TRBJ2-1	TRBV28	TGTGCCAGCAGCCCGACGATATTGAGGGACAGTATATACAATGAGCAGTTCTTC	CASSPTILRDSIYNEQFF
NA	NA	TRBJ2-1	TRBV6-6	TGTGCCAGCAGTGCGAGCGAGCGCGTGGGTTCGAGCTCCTACAATGAGCAGTTCTTC	CASSASERVGSSSYNEQFF
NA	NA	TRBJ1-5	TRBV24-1	TGTGCCACCAGTGGTTACAGGGATAGCAATCAGCCCCAGCATTTT	CATSGYRDSNQPQHF
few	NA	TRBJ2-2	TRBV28	TGTGCCAGCAGTTTCCCTCCCCTGGGCGACACCGGGGAGCTGTTTTTT	CASSFPPLGDTGELFF
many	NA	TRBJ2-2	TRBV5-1	TGCGCCAGCAGCGACACCGGGGAGCTGTTTTTT	CASSDTGELFF
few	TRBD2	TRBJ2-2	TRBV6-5	TGTGCCAGCAGTCTAAGCGGGGGGACGAACACCGGGGAGCTGTTTTTT	CASSLSGGTNTGELFF
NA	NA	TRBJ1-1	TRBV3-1	TGTGCCAGCAGCCATCGCCTTTACACTGAAGCTTTCTTT	CASSHRLYTEAFF
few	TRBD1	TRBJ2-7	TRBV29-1	TGCAGCGCTGCTGGGACAGGGAGCTCCTACGAGCAGTACTTC	CSAAGTGSSYEQYF
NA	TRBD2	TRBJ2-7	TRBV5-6	TGTGCCAGCAGCCCCCTCGGACTAGCGGGAGCCTACGAGCAGTACTTC	CASSPLGLAGAYEQYF
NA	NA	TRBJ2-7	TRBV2	TGTGCCAGCAGTGCACAGGGCTACGAGCAGTACTTC	CASSAQGYEQYF
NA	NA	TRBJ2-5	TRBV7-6	TGTGCCAGCAGCTTAGGCCAGATCAGAGGGACCCAGTACTTC	CASSLGQIRGTQYF
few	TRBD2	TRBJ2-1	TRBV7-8	TGTGCCAGCAGCTTACTAGCGGGAATGTCAAATGAGCAGTTCTTC	CASSLLAGMSNEQFF
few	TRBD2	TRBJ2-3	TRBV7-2	TGTGCCAGCAGCTTAGGTTTCCGGGAGGGGGATACGCAGTATTTT	CASSLGFREGDTQYF
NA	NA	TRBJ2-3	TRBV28	TGTGCCAGCAGTCTACCTCCCCCAGCGGCCCGCACAGATACGCAGTATTTT	CASSLPPPAARTDTQYF
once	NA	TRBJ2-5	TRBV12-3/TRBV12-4	TGTGCCAGCAGTCCCCGGCCAGCTCCGTACCAAGAGACCCAGTACTTC	CASSPRPAPYQETQYF
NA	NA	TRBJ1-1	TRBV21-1	TGTGCCAGCAACAACCTAAAGCCGGCAAATGAAGCTTTCTTT	CASNNLKPANEAFF
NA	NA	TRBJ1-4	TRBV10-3	TGTGCCATCAGTGACCACGACAGGTTTAATGAAAAACTGTTTTTT	CAISDHDRFNEKLFF
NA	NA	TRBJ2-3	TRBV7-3	TGTGCCAGCGCAGCTCTGGGGGATACGCAGTATTTT	CASAALGDTQYF
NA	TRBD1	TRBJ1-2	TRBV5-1	TGCGCCAGCAGCTTGGACGGACAGGGAGTTACCTATGGCTACACCTTC	CASSLDGQGVTYGYTF
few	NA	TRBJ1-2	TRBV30	TGTGCCTGGACCCCTCTGTGGGAGGTTTGGGATGGCTACACCTTC	CAWTPLWEVWDGYTF
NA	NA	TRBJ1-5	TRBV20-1	TGCAGTGCTAGAGACAGTAGGAATCAGCCCCAGCATTTT	CSARDSRNQPQHF
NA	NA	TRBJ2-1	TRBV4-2	TGTGCCAGCAGCCTCCCGGGACACCCATCGTTAAGCTCCTACAATGAGCAGTTCTTC	CASSLPGHPSLSSYNEQFF
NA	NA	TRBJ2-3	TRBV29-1	TGCAGCGTTGTACAGGGCGCAGATACGCAGTATTTT	CSVVQGADTQYF
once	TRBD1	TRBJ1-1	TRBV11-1	TGTGCCAGCAGCGGGTACAGGGGGCCGACTGAAGCTTTCTTT	CASSGYRGPTEAFF
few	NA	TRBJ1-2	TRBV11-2	TGTGCCAGCAGCTTAGGAACGACTAACTATGGCTACACCTTC	CASSLGTTNYGYTF
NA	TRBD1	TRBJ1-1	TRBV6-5	TGTGCCAGCAGTCAGTCTACAGGGGGCACTGAAGCTTTCTTT	CASSQSTGGTEAFF
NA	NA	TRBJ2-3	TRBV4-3	TGCGCCAGCAGCCAAGATTGGCCCCGGGGGAGTGGAGCAGATACGCAGTATTTT	CASSQDWPRGSGADTQYF
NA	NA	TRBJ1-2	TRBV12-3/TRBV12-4	TGTGCCATCTACAGGCTTCCGTATGGCTACACCTTC	CAIYRLPYGYTF
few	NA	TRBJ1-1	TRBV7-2	TGTGCCAGCAGGATCATCGGTAGTGACACTGAAGCTTTCTTT	CASRIIGSDTEAFF
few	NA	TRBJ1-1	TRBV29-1	TGCAGCGTGCCGACAGCCAACACTGAAGCTTTCTTT	CSVPTANTEAFF
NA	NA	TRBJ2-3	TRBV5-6	TGTGCCAGCAGCTTCGGAGCGAGAGATACGCAGTATTTT	CASSFGARDTQYF
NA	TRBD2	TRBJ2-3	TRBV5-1	TGCGCCAGCAGCAGGGGACTAGCGGCAGATACGCAGTATTTT	CASSRGLAADTQYF
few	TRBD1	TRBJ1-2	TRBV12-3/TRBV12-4	TGTGCCAGCAGTTCCCGGACAGGGGGCCTGGATGGCTACACCTTC	CASSSRTGGLDGYTF
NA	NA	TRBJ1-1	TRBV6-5	TGTGCCAGCAGTTACGGGGGGTGGAACACTGAAGCTTTCTTT	CASSYGGWNTEAFF
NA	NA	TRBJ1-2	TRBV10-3	TGTGCCATCAGTCAACTGGGGGGACAAGGCTATGGCTACACCTTC	CAISQLGGQGYGYTF
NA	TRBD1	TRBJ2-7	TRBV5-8	TGTGCCAGCAGGGAGGTCTTGTGGACAGGGGTTTCCTACGAGCAGTACTTC	CASREVLWTGVSYEQYF
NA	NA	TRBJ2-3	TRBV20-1	TGCAGTGGGGGGGTCACAGATACGCAGTATTTT	CSGGVTDTQYF
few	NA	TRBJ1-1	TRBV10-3	TGTGCCATCAGTGAGAAGGGCGGGGGATCGTACACTGAAGCTTTCTTT	CAISEKGGGSYTEAFF
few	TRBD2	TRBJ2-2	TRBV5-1	TGCGCCAGCAGCTTGGGAGGTAGCGGGTCGAACACCGGGGAGCTGTTTTTT	CASSLGGSGSNTGELFF
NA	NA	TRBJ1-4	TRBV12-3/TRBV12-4	TGTGCCAGTTCAGCCGGAAGGGTGGATGAAAAACTGTTTTTT	CASSAGRVDEKLFF
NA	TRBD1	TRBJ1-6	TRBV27	TGTGCCAGCAGTTTCACAGGGGTTACGCATTCACCCCTCCACTTT	CASSFTGVTHSPLHF